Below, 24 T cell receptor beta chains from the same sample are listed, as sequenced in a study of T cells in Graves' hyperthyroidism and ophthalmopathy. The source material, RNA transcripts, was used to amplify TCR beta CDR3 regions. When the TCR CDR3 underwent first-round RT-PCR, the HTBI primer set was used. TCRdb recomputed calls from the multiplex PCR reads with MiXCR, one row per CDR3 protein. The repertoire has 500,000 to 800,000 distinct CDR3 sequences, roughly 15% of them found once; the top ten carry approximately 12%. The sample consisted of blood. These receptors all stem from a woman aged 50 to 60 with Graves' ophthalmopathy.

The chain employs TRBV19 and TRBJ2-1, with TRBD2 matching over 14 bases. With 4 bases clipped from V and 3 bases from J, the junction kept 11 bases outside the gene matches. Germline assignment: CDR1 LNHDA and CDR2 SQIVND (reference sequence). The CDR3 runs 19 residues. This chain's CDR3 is CASSRRLAGGPRGYNEQFF. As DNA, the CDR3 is TGTGCCAGTAGTAGACGACTAGCGGGAGGGCCAAGAGGCTACAATGAGCAGTTCTTC.

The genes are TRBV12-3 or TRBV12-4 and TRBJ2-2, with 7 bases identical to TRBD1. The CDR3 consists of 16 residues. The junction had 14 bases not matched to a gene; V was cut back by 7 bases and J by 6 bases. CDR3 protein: CASTPRGLAAAGELFF. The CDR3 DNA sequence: TGTGCCAGCACCCCGAGGGGGCTAGCTGCGGCCGGGGAGCTGTTTTTT.

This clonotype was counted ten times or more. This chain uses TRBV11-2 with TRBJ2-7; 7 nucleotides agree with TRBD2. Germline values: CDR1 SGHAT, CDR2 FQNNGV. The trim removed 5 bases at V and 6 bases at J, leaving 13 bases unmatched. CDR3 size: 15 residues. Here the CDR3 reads CASSTVGEGLGEQYF. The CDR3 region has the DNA TGTGCCAGCAGCACCGTAGGGGAGGGCCTCGGCGAGCAGTACTTC.

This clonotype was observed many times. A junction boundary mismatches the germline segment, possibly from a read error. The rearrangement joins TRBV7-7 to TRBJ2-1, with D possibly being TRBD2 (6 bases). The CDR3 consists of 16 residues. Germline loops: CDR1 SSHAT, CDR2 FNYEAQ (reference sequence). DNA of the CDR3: TGTGCTAGCAGCTCTACGCGGGACGGGTCCTACAATGAGCAGTTCTTC. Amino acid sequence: CASSSTRDGSYNEQFF.

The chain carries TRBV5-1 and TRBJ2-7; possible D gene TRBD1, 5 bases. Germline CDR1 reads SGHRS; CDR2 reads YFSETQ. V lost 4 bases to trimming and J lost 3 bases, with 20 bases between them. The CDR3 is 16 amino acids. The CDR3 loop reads CASSQRQPPRIYEQYF. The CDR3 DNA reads TGCGCCAGCAGCCAGAGACAGCCTCCCAGGATCTACGAGCAGTACTTC.

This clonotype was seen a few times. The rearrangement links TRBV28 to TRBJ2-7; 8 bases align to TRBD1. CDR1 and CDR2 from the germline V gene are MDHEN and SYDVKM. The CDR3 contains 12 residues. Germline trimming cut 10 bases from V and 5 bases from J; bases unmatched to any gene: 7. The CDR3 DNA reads TGTGCCACCCGACAGGGGAGGAACGAGCAGTACTTC. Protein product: CATRQGRNEQYF. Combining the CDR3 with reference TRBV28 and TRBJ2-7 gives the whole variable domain DVKVTQSSRYLVKRTGEKVFLECVQDMDHENMFWYRQDPGLGLRLIYFSYDVKMKEKGDIPEGYSVSREKKERFSLILESASTNQTSMYLCATRQGRNEQYFGPGTRLTVT.

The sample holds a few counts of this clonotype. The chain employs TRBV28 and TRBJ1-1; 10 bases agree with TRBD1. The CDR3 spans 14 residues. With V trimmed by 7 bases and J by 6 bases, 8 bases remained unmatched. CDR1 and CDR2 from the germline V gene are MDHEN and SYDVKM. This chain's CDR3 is CASIATGGRAEAFF. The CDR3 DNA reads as TGTGCCAGCATTGCGACAGGGGGCCGGGCTGAAGCTTTCTTT.

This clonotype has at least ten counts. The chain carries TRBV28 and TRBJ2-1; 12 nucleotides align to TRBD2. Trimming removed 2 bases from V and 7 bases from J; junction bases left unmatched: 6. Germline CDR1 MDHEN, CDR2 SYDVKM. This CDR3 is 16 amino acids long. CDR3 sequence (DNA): TGTGCCAGCAGTTTAATGAGGACTAGCGGGAAAAATGAGCAGTTCTTC. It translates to CASSLMRTSGKNEQFF.

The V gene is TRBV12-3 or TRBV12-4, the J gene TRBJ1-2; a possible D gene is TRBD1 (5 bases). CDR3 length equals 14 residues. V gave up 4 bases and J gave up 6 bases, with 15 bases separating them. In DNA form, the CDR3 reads TGTGCCAGCAGTTCTCGAGGCAGGGAGAATGGCTACACCTTC. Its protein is CASSSRGRENGYTF.

The CDR3 DNA reads TGCGCCAGCAGCTATGCCGGGACTAGCGGGCTCCCGAGCACAGATACGCAGTATTTT. Protein sequence: CASSYAGTSGLPSTDTQYF. The chain has TRBV4-1 and TRBJ2-3, with 12 nucleotides matching TRBD2. The germline gives CDR1 MGHRA, CDR2 YSYEKL. V dropped 5 bases and J dropped 0; count of bases not matched to a gene: 12. The CDR3 contains 19 residues.

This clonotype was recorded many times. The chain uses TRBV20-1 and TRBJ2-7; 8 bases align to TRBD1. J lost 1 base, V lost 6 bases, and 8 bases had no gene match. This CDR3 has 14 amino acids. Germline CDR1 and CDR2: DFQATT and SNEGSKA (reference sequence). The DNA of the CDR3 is TGCAGTGCACCAGGACAGGGTGTTTCCTACGAGCAGTACTTC. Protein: CSAPGQGVSYEQYF.

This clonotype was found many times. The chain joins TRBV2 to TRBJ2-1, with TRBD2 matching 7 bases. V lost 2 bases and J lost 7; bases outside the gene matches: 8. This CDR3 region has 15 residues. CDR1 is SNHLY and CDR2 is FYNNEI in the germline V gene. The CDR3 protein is CASSEIGGSLNEQFF. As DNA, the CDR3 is TGTGCCAGCAGTGAAATTGGCGGGAGCCTAAATGAGCAGTTCTTC.

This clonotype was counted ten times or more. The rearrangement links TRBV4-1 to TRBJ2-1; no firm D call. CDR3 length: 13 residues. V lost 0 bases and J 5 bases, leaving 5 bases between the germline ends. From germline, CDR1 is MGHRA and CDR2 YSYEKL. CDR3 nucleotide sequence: TGCGCCAGCAGCCAAGACGGTGACAATGAGCAGTTCTTC. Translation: CASSQDGDNEQFF.

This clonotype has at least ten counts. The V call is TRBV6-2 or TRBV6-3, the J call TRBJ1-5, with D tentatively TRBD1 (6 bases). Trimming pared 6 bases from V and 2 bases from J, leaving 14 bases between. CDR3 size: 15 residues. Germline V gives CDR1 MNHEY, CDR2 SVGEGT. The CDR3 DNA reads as TGTGCCAGCAGCCAACAGGGAGGAGGCAATCAGCCCCAGCATTTT. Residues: CASSQQGGGNQPQHF.

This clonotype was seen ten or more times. CDR3: CASSATSGSAYNEQFF. The CDR3 nucleotides read TGTGCCAGCAGCGCAACTAGCGGGAGTGCCTACAATGAGCAGTTCTTC. The chain recombines TRBV11-2 with TRBJ2-1; 11 bases line up with TRBD2. CDR1 and CDR2 (germline): SGHAT, FQNNGV. J gave up 2 bases and V 5 bases, and 5 bases lay outside the gene matches. The CDR3 length is 16 residues.

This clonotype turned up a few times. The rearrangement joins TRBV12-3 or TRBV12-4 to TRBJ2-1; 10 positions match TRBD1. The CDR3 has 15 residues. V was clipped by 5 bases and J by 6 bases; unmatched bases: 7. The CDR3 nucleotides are TGTGCCAGCAGTCCCCGGGACAGGGGTATCAATGAGCAGTTCTTC. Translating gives CASSPRDRGINEQFF.

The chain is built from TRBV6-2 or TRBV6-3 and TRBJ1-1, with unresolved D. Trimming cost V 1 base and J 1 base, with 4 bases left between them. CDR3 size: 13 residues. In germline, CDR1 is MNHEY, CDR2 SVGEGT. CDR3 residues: CASSYFQNTEAFF. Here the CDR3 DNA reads TGTGCCAGCAGTTACTTTCAGAACACTGAAGCTTTCTTT.

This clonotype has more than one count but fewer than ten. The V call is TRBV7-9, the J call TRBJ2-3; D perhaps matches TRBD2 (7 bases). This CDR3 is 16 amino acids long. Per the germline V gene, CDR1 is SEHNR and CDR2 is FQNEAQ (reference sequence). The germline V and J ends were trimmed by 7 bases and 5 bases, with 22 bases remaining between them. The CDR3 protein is CASTFFVGGAEDTQYF. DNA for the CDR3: TGTGCCAGCACCTTCTTCGTAGGGGGGGCTGAAGATACGCAGTATTTT.

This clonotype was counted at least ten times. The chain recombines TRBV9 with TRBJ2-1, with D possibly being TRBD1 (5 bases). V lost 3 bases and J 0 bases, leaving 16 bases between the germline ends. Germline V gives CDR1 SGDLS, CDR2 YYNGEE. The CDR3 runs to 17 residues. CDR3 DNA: TGTGCCAGCAGCGCCCAAGCAGGGCCCAGCTCCTACAATGAGCAGTTCTTC. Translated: CASSAQAGPSSYNEQFF.

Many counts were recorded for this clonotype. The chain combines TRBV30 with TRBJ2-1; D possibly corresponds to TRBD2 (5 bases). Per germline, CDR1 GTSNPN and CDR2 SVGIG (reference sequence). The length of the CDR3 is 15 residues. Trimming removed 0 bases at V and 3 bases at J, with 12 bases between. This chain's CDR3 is CAWSVRGMGYNEQFF. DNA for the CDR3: TGTGCCTGGAGTGTACGGGGAATGGGCTACAATGAGCAGTTCTTC.

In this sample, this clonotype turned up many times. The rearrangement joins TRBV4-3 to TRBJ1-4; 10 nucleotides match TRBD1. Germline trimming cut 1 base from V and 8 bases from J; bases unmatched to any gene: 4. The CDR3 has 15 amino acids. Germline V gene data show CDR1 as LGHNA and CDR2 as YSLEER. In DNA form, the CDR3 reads TGCGCCAGCAGCCAAGGGACAGGGGGAAGGGAAAAACTGTTTTTT. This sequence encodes CASSQGTGGREKLFF.

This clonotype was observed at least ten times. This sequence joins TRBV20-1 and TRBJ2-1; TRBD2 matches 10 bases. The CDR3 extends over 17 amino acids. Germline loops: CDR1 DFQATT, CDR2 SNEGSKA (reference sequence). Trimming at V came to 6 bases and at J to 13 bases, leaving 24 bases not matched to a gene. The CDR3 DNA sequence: TGCAGTGCAAGCTCGAATGAGGCTAGCGGGAGTTCAAGTTTTCAGTTCTTC. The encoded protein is CSASSNEASGSSSFQFF.

CDR3 residues: CASSTRTANYGYTF. CDR3 nucleotide sequence: TGTGCCAGTAGTACACGGACAGCTAACTATGGCTACACCTTC. The rearrangement joins TRBV19 to TRBJ1-2, with a possible D match to TRBD1 (6 bases). CDR3 length: 14 amino acids. Germline V gene data show CDR1 as LNHDA and CDR2 as SQIVND (reference sequence). Trimming shortened V by 4 bases and J by 0 bases, and 9 bases separated the two germline ends. Based on the CDR3 plus reference TRBV19 and TRBJ1-2, the full variable domain is DGGITQSPKYLFRKEGQNVTLSCEQNLNHDAMYWYRQDPGQGLRLIYYSQIVNDFQKGDIAEGYSVSREKKESFPLTVTSAQKNPTAFYLCASSTRTANYGYTFGSGTRLTVV.

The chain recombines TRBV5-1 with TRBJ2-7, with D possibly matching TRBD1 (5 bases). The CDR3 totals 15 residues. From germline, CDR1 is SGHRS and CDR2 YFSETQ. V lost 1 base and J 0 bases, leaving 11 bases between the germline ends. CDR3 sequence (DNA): TGCGCCAGCAGCTTGTGGGAAGGGGACTCCTACGAGCAGTACTTC. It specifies CASSLWEGDSYEQYF.